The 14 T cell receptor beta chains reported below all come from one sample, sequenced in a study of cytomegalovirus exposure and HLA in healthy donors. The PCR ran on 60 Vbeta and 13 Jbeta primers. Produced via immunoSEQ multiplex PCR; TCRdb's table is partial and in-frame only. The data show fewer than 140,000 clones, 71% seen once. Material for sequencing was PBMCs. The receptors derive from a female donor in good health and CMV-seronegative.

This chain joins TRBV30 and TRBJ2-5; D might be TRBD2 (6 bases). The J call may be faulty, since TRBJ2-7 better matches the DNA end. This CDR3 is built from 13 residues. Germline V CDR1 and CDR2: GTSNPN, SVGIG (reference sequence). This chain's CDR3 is CAMDGTSAYEQYF. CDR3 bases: TGTGCCATGGATGGGACTTCAGCCTACGAGCAGTACTTC.

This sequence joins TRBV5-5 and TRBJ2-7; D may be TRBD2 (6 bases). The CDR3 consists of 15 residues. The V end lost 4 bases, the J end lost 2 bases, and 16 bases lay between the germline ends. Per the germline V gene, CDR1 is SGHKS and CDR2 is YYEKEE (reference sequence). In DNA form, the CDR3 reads TGTGCCAGCAGCAAATCCCGGGGGATAGCCTACGAGCAGTACTTC. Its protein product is CASSKSRGIAYEQYF.

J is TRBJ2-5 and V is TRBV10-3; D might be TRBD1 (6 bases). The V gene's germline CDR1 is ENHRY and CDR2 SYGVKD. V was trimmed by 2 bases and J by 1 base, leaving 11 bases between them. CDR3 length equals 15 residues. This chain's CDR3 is CAISEGWTAQETQYF. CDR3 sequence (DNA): TGTGCCATCAGTGAGGGATGGACAGCCCAAGAGACCCAGTACTTC.

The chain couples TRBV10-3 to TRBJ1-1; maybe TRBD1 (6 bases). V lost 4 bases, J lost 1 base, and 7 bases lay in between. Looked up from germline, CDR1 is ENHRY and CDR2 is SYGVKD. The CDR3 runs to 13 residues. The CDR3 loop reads CAISVQGNTEAFF. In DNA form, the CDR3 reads TGTGCCATCAGTGTACAGGGGAACACTGAAGCTTTCTTT.

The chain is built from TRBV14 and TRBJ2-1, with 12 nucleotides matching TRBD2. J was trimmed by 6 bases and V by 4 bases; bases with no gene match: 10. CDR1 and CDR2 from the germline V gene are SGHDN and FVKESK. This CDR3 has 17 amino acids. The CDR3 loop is CASSPTSGRTLSNEQFF. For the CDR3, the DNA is TGTGCCAGCAGCCCCACTAGCGGGAGGACCCTTTCCAATGAGCAGTTCTTC.

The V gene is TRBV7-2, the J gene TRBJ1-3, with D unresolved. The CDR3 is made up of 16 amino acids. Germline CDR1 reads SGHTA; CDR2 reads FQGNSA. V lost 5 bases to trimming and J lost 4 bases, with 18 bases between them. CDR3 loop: CASSPQSGPEGNTIYF. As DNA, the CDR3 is TGTGCCAGCAGCCCCCAATCCGGTCCCGAAGGAAACACCATATATTTT.

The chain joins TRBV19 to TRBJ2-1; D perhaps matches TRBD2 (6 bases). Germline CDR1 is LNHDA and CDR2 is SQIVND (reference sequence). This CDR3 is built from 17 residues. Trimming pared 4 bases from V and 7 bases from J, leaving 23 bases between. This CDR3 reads CASSTGLPTEIPNEQFF. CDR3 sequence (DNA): TGTGCCAGTAGTACGGGACTGCCCACGGAGATCCCGAATGAGCAGTTCTTC. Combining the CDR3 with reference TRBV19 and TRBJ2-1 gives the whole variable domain DGGITQSPKYLFRKEGQNVTLSCEQNLNHDAMYWYRQDPGQGLRLIYYSQIVNDFQKGDIAEGYSVSREKKESFPLTVTSAQKNPTAFYLCASSTGLPTEIPNEQFFGPGTRLTVL.

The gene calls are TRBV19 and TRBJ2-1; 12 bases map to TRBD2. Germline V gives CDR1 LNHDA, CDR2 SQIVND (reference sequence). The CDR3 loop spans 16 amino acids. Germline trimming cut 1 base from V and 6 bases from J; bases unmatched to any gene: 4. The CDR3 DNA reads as TGTGCCAGTAGTATAGGGGCTAGCGGGAGGGCCAATGAGCAGTTCTTC. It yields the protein CASSIGASGRANEQFF.

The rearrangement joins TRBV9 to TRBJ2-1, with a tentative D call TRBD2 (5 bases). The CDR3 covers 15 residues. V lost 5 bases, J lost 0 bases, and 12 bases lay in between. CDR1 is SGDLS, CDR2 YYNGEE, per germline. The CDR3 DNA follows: TGTGCCAGCAGTCTTAGCGTGAGCTCCTACAATGAGCAGTTCTTC. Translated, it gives CASSLSVSSYNEQFF. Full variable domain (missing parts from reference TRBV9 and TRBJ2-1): DSGVTQTPKHLITATGQRVTLRCSPRSGDLSVYWYQQSLDQGLQFLIQYYNGEERAKGNILERFSAQQFPDLHSELNLSSLELGDSALYFCASSLSVSSYNEQFFGPGTRLTVL.

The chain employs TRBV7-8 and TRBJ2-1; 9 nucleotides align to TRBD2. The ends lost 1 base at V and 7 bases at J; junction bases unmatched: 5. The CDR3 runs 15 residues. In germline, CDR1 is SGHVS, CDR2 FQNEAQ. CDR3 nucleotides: TGTGCCAGCAGCTTAGGTAGCGGGAGAGGGAATGAGCAGTTCTTC. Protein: CASSLGSGRGNEQFF.

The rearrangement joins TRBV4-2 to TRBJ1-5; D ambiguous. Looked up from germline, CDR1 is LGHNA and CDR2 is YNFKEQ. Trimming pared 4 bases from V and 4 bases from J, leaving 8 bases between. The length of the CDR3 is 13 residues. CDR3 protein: CASSRGGNQPQHF. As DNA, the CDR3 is TGTGCCAGCAGCCGAGGAGGGAATCAGCCCCAGCATTTT.

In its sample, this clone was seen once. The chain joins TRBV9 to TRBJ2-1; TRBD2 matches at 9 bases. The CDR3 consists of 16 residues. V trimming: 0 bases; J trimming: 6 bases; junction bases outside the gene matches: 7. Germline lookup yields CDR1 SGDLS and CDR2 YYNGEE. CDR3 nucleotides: TGTGCCAGCAGCGTAGATCTGACTAGCGGACGCAATGAGCAGTTCTTC. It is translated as CASSVDLTSGRNEQFF.

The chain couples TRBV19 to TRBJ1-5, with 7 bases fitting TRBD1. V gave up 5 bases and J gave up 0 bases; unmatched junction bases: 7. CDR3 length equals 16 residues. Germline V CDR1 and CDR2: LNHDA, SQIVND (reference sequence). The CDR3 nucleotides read TGTGCCAGTAGTGAAACACAGGGGTATAGCAATCAGCCCCAGCATTTT. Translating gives CASSETQGYSNQPQHF.

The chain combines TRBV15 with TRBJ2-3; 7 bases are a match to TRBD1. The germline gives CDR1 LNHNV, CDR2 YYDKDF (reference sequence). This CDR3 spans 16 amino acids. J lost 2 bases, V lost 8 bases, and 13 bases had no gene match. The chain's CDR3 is CATRDRDSVYTDTQYF. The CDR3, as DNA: TGTGCCACCCGGGATAGGGACAGCGTATACACAGATACGCAGTATTTT.